The rows below give T cell receptor beta chains drawn from one sample of a study of blood T cell repertoires in COVID-19. Profiling relied on immunoSEQ multiplex PCR, and the TCRdb table lists in-frame clones only, not all of them. Altogether nearly 80,000 clones are present, more than 70% being singletons, with the ten largest covering approximately 5.8%. The sequenced sample consisted of peripheral blood. Receptor source: a man aged 60 to 69 with active or convalescent COVID-19. Both conserved end residues are trimmed from each CDR3. D genes are given only for firm matches.

d_gene: NA
j_gene: TRBJ1-3
v_gene: TRBV12-3/TRBV12-4
CDR3aa: ASSFNSGNTIY

d_gene: TRBD1
j_gene: TRBJ1-6
v_gene: TRBV27
CDR3aa: ASSPTAPGQPYNSPLH

d_gene: TRBD1
j_gene: TRBJ2-5
v_gene: TRBV6-5
CDR3aa: ASSLDRSRETQY

d_gene: TRBD1
j_gene: TRBJ2-2
v_gene: TRBV12-3/TRBV12-4
CDR3aa: ASSDRVNGELF

d_gene: NA
j_gene: TRBJ1-6
v_gene: TRBV9
CDR3aa: ASSVDTGSGSPLH

d_gene: NA
j_gene: TRBJ2-7
v_gene: TRBV5-1
CDR3aa: ASSGSTGRGSYEQY

d_gene: TRBD2
j_gene: TRBJ2-3
v_gene: TRBV27
CDR3aa: ASLPGEGMRTDTQY

d_gene: NA
j_gene: TRBJ1-2
v_gene: TRBV24-1
CDR3aa: ATSSGQDYGYT

d_gene: TRBD2
j_gene: TRBJ2-1
v_gene: TRBV3-1/TRBV3-2
CDR3aa: ASSQAMASGGVYNEQF

d_gene: TRBD1
j_gene: TRBJ2-7
v_gene: TRBV3-1/TRBV3-2
CDR3aa: ASSQVGTGIYEQY

d_gene: TRBD1
j_gene: TRBJ1-2
v_gene: TRBV20-1
CDR3aa: SASGQGVSYGYT

d_gene: NA
j_gene: TRBJ2-2
v_gene: TRBV9
CDR3aa: ASSFLTGELF

d_gene: NA
j_gene: TRBJ2-7
v_gene: TRBV19
CDR3aa: ASRITGKDEQY

d_gene: TRBD1
j_gene: TRBJ1-2
v_gene: TRBV4-1
CDR3aa: ASSQRGGPGTGNGYT

d_gene: TRBD1
j_gene: TRBJ2-2
v_gene: TRBV4-2
CDR3aa: ASSQPGQGTGELF

d_gene: TRBD1
j_gene: TRBJ1-6
v_gene: TRBV27
CDR3aa: ASSSGGLNSPLH

d_gene: TRBD2
j_gene: TRBJ2-5
v_gene: TRBV5-1
CDR3aa: ASSLNSGGIQETQY

d_gene: NA
j_gene: TRBJ1-3
v_gene: TRBV7-2
CDR3aa: ASSLVGGGGVSGNTIY

d_gene: TRBD1
j_gene: TRBJ1-1
v_gene: TRBV27
CDR3aa: ASSNRKQGGIYTEAF

d_gene: NA
j_gene: TRBJ1-1
v_gene: TRBV5-1
CDR3aa: ASSQVQGTEAF

d_gene: TRBD2
j_gene: TRBJ2-1
v_gene: TRBV18
CDR3aa: ASSPPGLAVYNEQF

d_gene: TRBD1
j_gene: TRBJ1-5
v_gene: TRBV19
CDR3aa: ASRPDRNSNQPQH

d_gene: NA
j_gene: TRBJ2-7
v_gene: TRBV18
CDR3aa: ASSRPGGGLIEQY

d_gene: NA
j_gene: TRBJ2-1
v_gene: TRBV11-3
CDR3aa: ASSRGYNEQF

d_gene: NA
j_gene: TRBJ2-3
v_gene: TRBV9
CDR3aa: ASSVARETDTQY

d_gene: TRBD1
j_gene: TRBJ1-2
v_gene: TRBV5-1
CDR3aa: ASSVAGRQGDYGYT

d_gene: NA
j_gene: TRBJ1-2
v_gene: TRBV11-2
CDR3aa: ASSSTGASGYT

d_gene: NA
j_gene: TRBJ1-2
v_gene: TRBV12-3/TRBV12-4
CDR3aa: ASRETQGCYT

d_gene: TRBD1
j_gene: TRBJ1-4
v_gene: TRBV2
CDR3aa: ASRRQGSQSEKLF

d_gene: NA
j_gene: TRBJ1-1
v_gene: TRBV13
CDR3aa: ASSSVGQMMNTEAF

d_gene: TRBD1
j_gene: TRBJ2-2
v_gene: TRBV5-4
CDR3aa: ASTTGTGGTGELF

d_gene: TRBD1
j_gene: TRBJ1-2
v_gene: TRBV12-3/TRBV12-4
CDR3aa: ASSQTGVGYT

d_gene: TRBD1
j_gene: TRBJ1-2
v_gene: TRBV5-5
CDR3aa: ASSLATGGIYT

d_gene: TRBD2
j_gene: TRBJ2-1
v_gene: TRBV7-2
CDR3aa: ASSSQVTAGAHNEQF

d_gene: TRBD1
j_gene: TRBJ2-5
v_gene: TRBV5-6
CDR3aa: ASSLGQDRPY

d_gene: NA
j_gene: TRBJ1-5
v_gene: TRBV6-2/TRBV6-3
CDR3aa: ASSDTGISNQPQH

d_gene: NA
j_gene: TRBJ1-1
v_gene: TRBV19
CDR3aa: ASSARATEAF

d_gene: TRBD2
j_gene: TRBJ2-7
v_gene: TRBV10-3
CDR3aa: ATGLAGVHEQY

d_gene: TRBD1
j_gene: TRBJ1-2
v_gene: TRBV11-2
CDR3aa: ASSLGTGPNYGYT

d_gene: NA
j_gene: TRBJ1-2
v_gene: TRBV12-3/TRBV12-4
CDR3aa: ASSLSGEYGYT

d_gene: TRBD1
j_gene: TRBJ1-1
v_gene: TRBV12-3/TRBV12-4
CDR3aa: ASTIAGGYEAF

d_gene: NA
j_gene: TRBJ1-4
v_gene: TRBV7-2
CDR3aa: ASSPEVNDEKLF

d_gene: NA
j_gene: TRBJ2-7
v_gene: TRBV24-1
CDR3aa: ATIYRDEVYEQY

d_gene: NA
j_gene: TRBJ2-5
v_gene: TRBV5-6
CDR3aa: ASRKGGGETQY

d_gene: TRBD1
j_gene: TRBJ1-2
v_gene: TRBV15
CDR3aa: ATSRQHRQGFT

d_gene: NA
j_gene: TRBJ1-2
v_gene: TRBV5-6
CDR3aa: ASSWNWDTSYGYT

d_gene: NA
j_gene: TRBJ1-6
v_gene: TRBV4-2
CDR3aa: ASSPAGAGYSPLH

d_gene: TRBD1
j_gene: TRBJ2-6
v_gene: TRBV7-8
CDR3aa: ASSLETGGSSGANVLT

d_gene: NA
j_gene: TRBJ1-2
v_gene: TRBV27
CDR3aa: ASSLLGGPTAYGYT

d_gene: NA
j_gene: TRBJ2-1
v_gene: TRBV11-3
CDR3aa: ASSLGPYNEQF